One sample yielded the 14 T cell receptor beta chains listed below, sequenced in a study of blood T cell repertoires in COVID-19. This table comes from immunoSEQ multiplex PCR, and its TCRdb copy is limited to in-frame clones, with some not included. This sample yields about 210,000 clones, of which roughly nine tenths are seen a single time; around 0.72% belongs to the top ten. The sequenced material came from peripheral blood. The receptors stem from a man aged 35-49 years with acute or convalescent COVID-19.

This clone was counted a single time. The chain recombines TRBV2 with TRBJ1-1, with D possibly TRBD1 on 6 matching bases. The CDR3 covers 14 residues. Trimming cost V 0 bases and J 10 bases, with 15 bases left between them. Looked up from germline, CDR1 is SNHLY and CDR2 is FYNNEI. CDR3 protein: CASSEAGGKPIAFF. The CDR3 region has the DNA TGTGCCAGCAGTGAAGCAGGGGGAAAGCCGATAGCTTTCTTT.

The chain joins TRBV7-9 to TRBJ2-3; 9 bases match TRBD1. The J segment lost 10 bases and the V segment lost 5 bases, leaving 10 bases of the junction unmatched. The CDR3 sequence is 14 residues long. Germline V gene sequence: CDR1 SEHNR, CDR2 FQNEAQ (reference sequence). The CDR3 region has the DNA TGTGCCAGCAGCCCACAGGGGGCGCGAGCTGCGCAGTATTTT. It translates to CASSPQGARAAQYF.

The chain combines TRBV9 with TRBJ1-6; tentatively, D is TRBD1 (6 bases). The CDR3 runs to 14 residues. Germline V gives CDR1 SGDLS, CDR2 YYNGEE. Deletions cut 5 bases from V and 7 bases from J, with 13 bases between. CDR3 nucleotides: TGTGCCAGCAGTGCCGGACAGCCAAATTCACCCCTCCACTTT. This gives the protein CASSAGQPNSPLHF.

The chain combines TRBV6-5 with TRBJ2-7; 7 positions agree with TRBD2. Germline values: CDR1 MNHEY, CDR2 SVGAGI. This CDR3 is 16 amino acids long. The junction had 11 bases not matched to a gene; V was cut back by 0 bases and J by 6 bases. The CDR3 DNA follows: TGTGCCAGCAGTTACTCGTCGGGGACTACCTCGGGCGAGCAGTACTTC. Protein product: CASSYSSGTTSGEQYF.

Here the CDR3 DNA reads TGTGCCAGCAGCCTCACTAGCGGGGGGGCTAATGAGCAGTTCTTC. Its protein is CASSLTSGGANEQFF. The chain combines TRBV3-1 (or the pseudogene TRBV3-2) with TRBJ2-1, with 13 nucleotides matching TRBD2. This CDR3 is built from 15 residues. With 4 bases clipped from V and 7 bases from J, the junction kept 4 bases outside the gene matches. Germline V gene sequence: CDR1 LGHDT, CDR2 YNNKEL (reference sequence).

The chain carries TRBV6-5 and TRBJ2-7, with 9 bases identical to TRBD2. J was trimmed by 7 bases and V by 6 bases; bases with no gene match: 7. Germline V gene lookup returns CDR1 MNHEY and CDR2 SVGAGI. There are 13 residues in the CDR3. Here the CDR3 reads CASRREGLGEQYF. In DNA form, the CDR3 reads TGTGCCAGCAGGCGGGAGGGCCTTGGGGAGCAGTACTTC.

The V and J genes are TRBV3-1 (or the pseudogene TRBV3-2) and TRBJ1-6; tentatively, D is TRBD1 (5 bases). Germline-derived CDR1 and CDR2 are LGHDT and YNNKEL (reference sequence). This CDR3 comprises 13 residues. V was trimmed by 6 bases and J by 6 bases, leaving 9 bases between them. CDR3 sequence (DNA): TGTGCCAGCAGTCCAGGGTTTAATTCACCCCTCCACTTT. Translating gives CASSPGFNSPLHF.

The chain couples TRBV4-2 to TRBJ1-1; D perhaps matches TRBD1 (5 bases). V lost 8 bases to trimming and J lost 7 bases, with 20 bases between them. From germline, CDR1 is LGHNA and CDR2 YNFKEQ. The CDR3 contains 14 residues. This chain's CDR3 is CASSRSGTGGEAFF. Written as DNA, the CDR3 is TGTGCCAGCTCGCGGAGCGGGACGGGGGGTGAAGCTTTCTTT.

The chain has TRBV2 and TRBJ1-5; no clear D. The V and J ends lost 4 bases and 2 bases respectively, with 9 bases between them. The germline V gene encodes CDR1 SNHLY and CDR2 FYNNEI. The CDR3 runs to 14 residues. The CDR3 reads CASSVELRNQPQHF. Written as DNA, the CDR3 is TGTGCCAGCAGTGTAGAGTTGCGCAATCAGCCCCAGCATTTT.

This chain connects TRBV27 to TRBJ1-1, with D uncertain. V gave up 5 bases and J gave up 2 bases, with 18 bases separating them. Germline loops: CDR1 MNHEY, CDR2 SMNVEV (reference sequence). The CDR3 is 16 residues long. The CDR3 DNA reads TGTGCCAGCAGTCCCCCGAGACGGGGAGCAAACACTGAAGCTTTCTTT. This codes for CASSPPRRGANTEAFF.

The table lists this clone with a count of one. The gene calls are TRBV5-8 and TRBJ2-3; D gene uncertain. V was pared by 4 bases and J by 3 bases, with 24 bases between. This CDR3 region has 18 residues. CDR1 is SGHTS and CDR2 is YDEGEE in the germline V gene. In nucleotides, the CDR3 is TGTGCCAGCAGCAAAGGCAGCATAGCTATACGCTGGACAGATACGCAGTATTTT. Its translation: CASSKGSIAIRWTDTQYF.

This sequence joins TRBV6-4 and TRBJ2-1; TRBD2 might be the D (6 bases). The CDR3 contains 14 residues. Per the germline V gene, CDR1 is MRHNA and CDR2 is SNTAGT. Trimming shortened V by 2 bases and J by 5 bases, and 10 bases separated the two germline ends. The CDR3 loop reads CASSDLGGNNEQFF. The CDR3 DNA reads as TGTGCCAGCAGTGACCTGGGGGGAAACAATGAGCAGTTCTTC.

The V call is TRBV27, the J call TRBJ2-7; D is perhaps TRBD2 (6 bases). The germline gives CDR1 MNHEY, CDR2 SMNVEV (reference sequence). This CDR3 is 15 amino acids long. With 6 bases removed from V and 3 bases from J, the gap between germline ends came to 18 bases. The CDR3 nucleotides are TGTGCCAGCAGCTTCTACTTGCAGGGAGGCTACGAGCAGTACTTC. It is translated as CASSFYLQGGYEQYF.

V and J are TRBV6-5 and TRBJ2-5; TRBD2 might be the D (6 bases). This CDR3 has 16 residues. Per the germline V gene, CDR1 is MNHEY and CDR2 is SVGAGI. V was trimmed by 0 bases and J by 4 bases, leaving 15 bases between them. CDR3 DNA: TGTGCCAGCAGTTACTCCGAGACCCAGGGAGGAGAGACCCAGTACTTC. It yields the protein CASSYSETQGGETQYF.